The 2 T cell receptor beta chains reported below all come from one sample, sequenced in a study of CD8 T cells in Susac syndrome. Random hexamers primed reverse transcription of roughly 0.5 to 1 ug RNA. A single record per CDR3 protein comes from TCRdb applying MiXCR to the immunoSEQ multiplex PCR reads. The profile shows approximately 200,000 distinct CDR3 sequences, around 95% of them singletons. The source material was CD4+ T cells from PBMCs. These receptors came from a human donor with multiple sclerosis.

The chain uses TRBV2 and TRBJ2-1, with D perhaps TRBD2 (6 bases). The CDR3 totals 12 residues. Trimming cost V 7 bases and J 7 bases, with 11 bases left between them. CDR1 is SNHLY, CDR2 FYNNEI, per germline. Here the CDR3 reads CASMQAGNEQFF. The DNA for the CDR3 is TGTGCCAGCATGCAGGCGGGGAATGAGCAGTTCTTC.

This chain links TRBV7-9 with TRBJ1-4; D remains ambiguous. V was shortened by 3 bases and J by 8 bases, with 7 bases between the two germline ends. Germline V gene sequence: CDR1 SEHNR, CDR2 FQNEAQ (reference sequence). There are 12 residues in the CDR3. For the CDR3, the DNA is TGTGCCAGCAGCTTCCCCCCCGAAAAACTGTTTTTT. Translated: CASSFPPEKLFF.